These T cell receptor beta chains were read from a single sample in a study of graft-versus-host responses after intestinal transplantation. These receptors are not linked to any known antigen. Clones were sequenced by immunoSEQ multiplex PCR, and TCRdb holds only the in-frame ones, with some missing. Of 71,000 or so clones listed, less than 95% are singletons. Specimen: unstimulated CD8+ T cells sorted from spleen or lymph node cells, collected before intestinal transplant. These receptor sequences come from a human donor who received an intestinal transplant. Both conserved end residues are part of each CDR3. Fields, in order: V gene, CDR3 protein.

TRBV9	CASSVGDSYEQYF
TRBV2	CASREGSGEVYGYTF
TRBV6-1	CASIFGGGYADTQYF
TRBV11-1	CASSLAGGLSYEQYF
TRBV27	CASRSSYEQYF
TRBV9	CASSDGDNLRETQYF
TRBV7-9	CASSLGLAGVNTGELFF
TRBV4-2	CASSQGASGDQETQYF
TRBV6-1	CASSEAGRGPGNTIYF
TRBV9	CASSVEGTGRTDTQYF
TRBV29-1	CSVATASYGYTF
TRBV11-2	CASSLDPGDGGYTF
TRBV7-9	CASSPGQGDGYTF
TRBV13	CASSLGAGLARDTQYF
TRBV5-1	CASSLGRPTQYGYGYTF
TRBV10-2	CASCGGLWANSPLHF
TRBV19	CASSIGPGGNEQFF
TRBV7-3	CASSLTWGGPTDTQYF
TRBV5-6	CASKEGSYGYTF
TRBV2	CASSEEWLAGGVELFF
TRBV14	CASSQLTHEQYF
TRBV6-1	CASTYPGTAYGYTF
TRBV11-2	CASSLAGSPLHF
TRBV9	CASSARTGPGGTEAFF
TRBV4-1	CASSQGGGAYNSPLHF
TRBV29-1	CSVETGTYEQYF
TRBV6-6	CAAGQGYNSPLHF
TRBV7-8	CASSPPIASGGAHEQFF
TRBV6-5	CASSYTSGGATDTQYF
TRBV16	CASSQSGTGYNEQFF
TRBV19	CASSTGESNQPQHF
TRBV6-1	CASSEWQGSYNEQFF
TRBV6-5	CASSQGQPNSPLHF
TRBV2	CASSDEVGTSTDTQYF
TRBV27	CASSPQIPGTESSYEQYF
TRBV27	CASSLEGWGNGEQFF
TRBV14	CASSQSGERTQYF
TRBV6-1	CASRNRGMNTEAFF
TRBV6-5	CASSYGQGACEQYF
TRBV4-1	CASSQGRGSGANVLTF
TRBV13	CASRDSGTGVREQFF
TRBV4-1	CASSDVAGEENSPLHF
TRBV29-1	CSVVDSSPGNTIYF
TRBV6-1	CASSEIGPPRGNQPQHF
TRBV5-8	CASSPGQAPGYTF
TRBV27	CASSQDSWGYEQYF